This is a list of T cell receptor beta chains from one sample in a study of early T cells in non-severe SARS-CoV-2 infection. TCRdb analysed the 5' RACE reads with MiXCR anew, one entry per CDR3 protein. The repertoire holds more than 65,000 distinct CDR3 sequences, less than 15% seen once, with approximately 5.2% in the top ten. Sequencing input: whole blood. All receptors come from an adult who was a healthcare worker with PCR-confirmed SARS-CoV-2 infection or an uninfected control (not recorded which). CDR3s include the opening cysteine and the closing phenylalanine or tryptophan. A D gene is named only where the DNA matches it firmly. Rows may omit the clone size; those that give it use once, few, many or a size class.

d_call,j_call,v_call,clone_size,cdr3_aa,cdr3_nt
TRBD2,TRBJ2-3,TRBV29-1,many,CSPRGGPTDTQYF,TGCAGCCCCCGGGGGGGCCCCACAGATACGCAGTATTTT
NA,TRBJ1-1,TRBV29-1,NA,CSVAGTEADTEAFF,TGCAGCGTTGCAGGGACGGAGGCGGACACTGAAGCTTTCTTT
NA,TRBJ1-3,TRBV3-1,many,CASSQDENSGNTIYF,TGTGCCAGCAGCCAAGATGAGAACTCTGGAAACACCATATATTTT
TRBD2,TRBJ2-3,TRBV5-5,many,CASSITFTSGRDNTDTQYF,TGTGCCAGCAGCATAACCTTTACTAGCGGGAGAGATAACACAGATACGCAGTATTTT
NA,TRBJ2-7,TRBV6-5,NA,CASRSLGYEQYF,TGTGCCAGCAGGAGCCTCGGCTACGAGCAGTACTTC
NA,TRBJ2-3,TRBV7-2,NA,CASSLVSGISTDTQYF,TGTGCCAGCAGCTTAGTATCCGGGATTAGCACAGATACGCAGTATTTT
NA,TRBJ1-1,TRBV12-3/TRBV12-4,NA,CASTPAGGGTEAFF,TGTGCCAGCACTCCTGCAGGCGGGGGCACTGAAGCTTTCTTT
NA,TRBJ2-2,TRBV6-1,NA,CAAKVQLNTGELFF,TGTGCAGCGAAGGTGCAGTTGAACACCGGGGAGCTGTTTTTT
NA,TRBJ2-1,TRBV5-1,many,CASSLKAYNEQFF,TGCGCCAGCAGCTTGAAAGCCTACAATGAGCAGTTCTTC
NA,TRBJ2-4,TRBV19,few,CASSVKISVDAKNIQYF,TGTGCCAGTAGCGTCAAAATCTCGGTTGACGCCAAAAACATTCAGTACTTC
TRBD1,TRBJ1-4,TRBV7-6,NA,CASSLLAGGNEKLFF,TGTGCCAGCAGCTTACTGGCAGGGGGAAATGAAAAACTGTTTTTT
TRBD2,TRBJ2-7,TRBV7-2,NA,CASSLRREKYEQYF,TGTGCCAGCAGCTTACGGCGGGAGAAGTACGAGCAGTACTTC
NA,TRBJ2-7,TRBV20-1,few,CSGLREYEQYF,TGCAGTGGGTTACGGGAGTACGAGCAGTACTTC
NA,TRBJ2-2,TRBV10-2,many,CASSPARGGSTGELFF,TGCGCCAGCAGCCCCGCAAGAGGAGGTAGCACCGGGGAGCTGTTTTTT
NA,TRBJ2-1,TRBV7-9,many,CASSLAGEGHNEQFF,TGTGCCAGCAGCTTAGCGGGCGAGGGCCACAATGAGCAGTTCTTC
NA,TRBJ1-3,TRBV11-3,NA,CASSLLGSTGNTIYF,TGTGCCAGCAGCTTGCTTGGCAGTACTGGAAACACCATATATTTT